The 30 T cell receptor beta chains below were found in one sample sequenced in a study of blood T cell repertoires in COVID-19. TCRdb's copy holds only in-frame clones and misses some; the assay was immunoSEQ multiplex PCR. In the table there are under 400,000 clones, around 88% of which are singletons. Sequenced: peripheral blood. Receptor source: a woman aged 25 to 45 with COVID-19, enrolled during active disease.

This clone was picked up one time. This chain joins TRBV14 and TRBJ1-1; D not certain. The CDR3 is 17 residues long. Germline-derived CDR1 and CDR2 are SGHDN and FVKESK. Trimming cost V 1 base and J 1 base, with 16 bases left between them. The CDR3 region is CASSQGEVRKRNTEAFF. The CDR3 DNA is TGTGCCAGCAGCCAAGGGGAGGTTCGAAAACGGAACACTGAAGCTTTCTTT.

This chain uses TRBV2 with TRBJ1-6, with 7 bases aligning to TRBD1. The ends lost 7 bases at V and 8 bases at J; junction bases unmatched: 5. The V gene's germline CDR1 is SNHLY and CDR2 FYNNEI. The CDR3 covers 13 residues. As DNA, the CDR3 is TGTGCCAGCACGACAGGGTGGGATTCACCCCTCCACTTT. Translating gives CASTTGWDSPLHF.

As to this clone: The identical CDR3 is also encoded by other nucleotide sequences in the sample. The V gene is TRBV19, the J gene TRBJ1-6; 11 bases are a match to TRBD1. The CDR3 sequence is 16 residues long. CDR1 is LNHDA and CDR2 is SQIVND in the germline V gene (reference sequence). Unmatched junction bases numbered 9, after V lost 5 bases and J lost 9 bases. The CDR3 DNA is TGTGCCAGTAGTCCAATACGGGACAGGGGGATTTCACCCCTCCACTTT. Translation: CASSPIRDRGISPLHF.

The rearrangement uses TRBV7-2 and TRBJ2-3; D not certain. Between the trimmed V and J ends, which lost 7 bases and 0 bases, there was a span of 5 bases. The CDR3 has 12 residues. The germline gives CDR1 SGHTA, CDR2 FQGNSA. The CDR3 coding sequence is TGTGCCAGCACCTCTAGCACAGATACGCAGTATTTT. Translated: CASTSSTDTQYF.

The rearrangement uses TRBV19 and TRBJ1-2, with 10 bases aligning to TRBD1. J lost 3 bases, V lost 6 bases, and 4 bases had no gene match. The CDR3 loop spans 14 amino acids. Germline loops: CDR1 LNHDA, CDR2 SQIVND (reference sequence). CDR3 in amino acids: CASRAGTGDYGYTF. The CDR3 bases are TGTGCCAGTAGGGCCGGGACAGGGGACTATGGCTACACCTTC.

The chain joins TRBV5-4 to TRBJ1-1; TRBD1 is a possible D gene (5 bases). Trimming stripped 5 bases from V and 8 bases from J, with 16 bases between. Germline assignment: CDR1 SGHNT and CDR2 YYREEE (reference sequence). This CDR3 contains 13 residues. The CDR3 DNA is TGTGCCAGCAGAGTTTCAGGGTTCGGGGAAGCTTTCTTT. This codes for CASRVSGFGEAFF.

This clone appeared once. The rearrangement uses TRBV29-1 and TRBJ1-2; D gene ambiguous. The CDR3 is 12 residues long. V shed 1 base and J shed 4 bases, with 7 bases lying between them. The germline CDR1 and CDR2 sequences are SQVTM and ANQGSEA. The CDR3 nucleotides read TGCAGCGTTGAAGTAGGGAGCTATGGCTACACCTTC. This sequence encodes CSVEVGSYGYTF. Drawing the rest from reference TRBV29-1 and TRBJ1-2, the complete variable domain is SAVISQKPSRDICQRGTSLTIQCQVDSQVTMMFWYRQQPGQSLTLIATANQGSEATYESGFVIDKFPISRPNLTFSTLTVSNMSPEDSSIYLCSVEVGSYGYTFGSGTRLTVV.

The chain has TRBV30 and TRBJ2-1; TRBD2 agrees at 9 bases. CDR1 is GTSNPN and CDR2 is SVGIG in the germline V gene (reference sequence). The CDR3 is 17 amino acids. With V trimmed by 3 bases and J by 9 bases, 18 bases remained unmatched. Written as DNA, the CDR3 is TGTGCCTGGAGCCGCCTGGGACGTGGCGGGGGGGACGGTGAGCAGTTCTTC. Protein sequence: CAWSRLGRGGGDGEQFF.

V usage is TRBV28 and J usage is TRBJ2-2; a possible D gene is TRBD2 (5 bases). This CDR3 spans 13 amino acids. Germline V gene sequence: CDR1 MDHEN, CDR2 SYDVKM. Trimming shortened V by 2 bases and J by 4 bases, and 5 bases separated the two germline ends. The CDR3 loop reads CASSLGLTGELFF. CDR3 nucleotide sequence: TGTGCCAGCAGTTTAGGACTCACCGGGGAGCTGTTTTTT.

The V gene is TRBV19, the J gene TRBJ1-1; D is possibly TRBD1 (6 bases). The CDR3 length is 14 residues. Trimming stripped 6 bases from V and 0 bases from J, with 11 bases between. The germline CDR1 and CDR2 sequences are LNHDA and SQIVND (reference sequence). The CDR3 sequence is CASSDTGLNTEAFF. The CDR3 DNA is TGTGCCAGTAGCGACACAGGGCTGAACACTGAAGCTTTCTTT.

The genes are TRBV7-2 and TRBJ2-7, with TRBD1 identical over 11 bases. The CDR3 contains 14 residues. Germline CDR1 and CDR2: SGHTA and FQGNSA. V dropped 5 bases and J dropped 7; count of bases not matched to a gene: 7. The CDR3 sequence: CASSPGQGAGEQYF. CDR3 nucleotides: TGTGCCAGCAGCCCCGGACAGGGGGCTGGGGAGCAGTACTTC.

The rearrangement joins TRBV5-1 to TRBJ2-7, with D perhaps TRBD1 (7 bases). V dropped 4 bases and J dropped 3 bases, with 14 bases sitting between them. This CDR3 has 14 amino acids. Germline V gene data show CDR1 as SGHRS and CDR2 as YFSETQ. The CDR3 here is CASSPEGAGYEQYF. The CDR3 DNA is TGCGCCAGCAGCCCGGAGGGGGCGGGCTACGAGCAGTACTTC.

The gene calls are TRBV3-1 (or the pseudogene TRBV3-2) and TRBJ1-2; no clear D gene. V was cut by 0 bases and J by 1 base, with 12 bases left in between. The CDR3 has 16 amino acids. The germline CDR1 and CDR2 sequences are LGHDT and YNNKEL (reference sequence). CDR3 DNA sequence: TGTGCCAGCAGCCAAGAGGCTGTTGGGCTTAACTATGGCTACACCTTC. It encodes CASSQEAVGLNYGYTF.

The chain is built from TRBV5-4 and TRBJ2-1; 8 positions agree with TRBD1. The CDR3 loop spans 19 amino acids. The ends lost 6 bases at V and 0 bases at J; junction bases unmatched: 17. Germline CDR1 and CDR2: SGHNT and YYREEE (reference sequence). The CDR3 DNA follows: TGTGCCAGCAAAGATGGACAGGGAAGGGATGGGGTCTCCTACAATGAGCAGTTCTTC. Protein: CASKDGQGRDGVSYNEQFF.

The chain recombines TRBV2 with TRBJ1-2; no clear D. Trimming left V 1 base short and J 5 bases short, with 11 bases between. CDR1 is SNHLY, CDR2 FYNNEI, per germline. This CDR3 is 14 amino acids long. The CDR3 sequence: CASSEGGPRYGYTF. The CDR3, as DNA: TGTGCCAGCAGTGAAGGCGGCCCTCGGTATGGCTACACCTTC.

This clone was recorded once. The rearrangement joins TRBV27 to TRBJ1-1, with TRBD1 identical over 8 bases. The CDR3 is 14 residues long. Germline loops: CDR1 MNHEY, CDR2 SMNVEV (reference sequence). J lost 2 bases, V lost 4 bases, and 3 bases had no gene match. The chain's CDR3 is CASSSSGGNTEAFF. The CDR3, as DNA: TGTGCCAGCAGTTCCTCAGGGGGCAACACTGAAGCTTTCTTT.

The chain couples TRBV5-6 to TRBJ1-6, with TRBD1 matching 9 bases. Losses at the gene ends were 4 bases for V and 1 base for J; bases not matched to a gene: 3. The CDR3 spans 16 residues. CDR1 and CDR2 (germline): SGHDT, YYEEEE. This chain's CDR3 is CASSHDRGSYNSPLHF. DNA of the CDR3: TGTGCCAGCAGCCACGACAGGGGGTCCTATAATTCACCCCTCCACTTT.

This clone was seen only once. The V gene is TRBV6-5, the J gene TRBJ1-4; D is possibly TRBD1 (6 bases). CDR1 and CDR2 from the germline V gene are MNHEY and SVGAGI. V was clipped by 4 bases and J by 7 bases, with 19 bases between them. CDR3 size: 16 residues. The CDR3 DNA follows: TGTGCCAGCAGTTCGCTTGTGGGGACACTGAGTGAAAAACTGTTTTTT. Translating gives CASSSLVGTLSEKLFF.

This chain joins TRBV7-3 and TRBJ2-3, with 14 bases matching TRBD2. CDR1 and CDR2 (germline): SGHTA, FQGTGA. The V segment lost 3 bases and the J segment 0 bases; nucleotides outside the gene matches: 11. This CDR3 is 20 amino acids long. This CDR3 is CASSLKPGLAGGLSTDTQYF. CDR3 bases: TGTGCCAGCAGCTTGAAACCTGGACTAGCGGGGGGCCTTAGCACAGATACGCAGTATTTT.

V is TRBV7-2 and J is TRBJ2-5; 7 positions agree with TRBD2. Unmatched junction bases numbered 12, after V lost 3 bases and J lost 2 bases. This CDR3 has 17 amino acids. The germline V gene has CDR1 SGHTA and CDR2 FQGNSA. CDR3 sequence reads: CASSFVSASGFQETQYF. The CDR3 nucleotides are TGTGCCAGCAGCTTCGTGTCGGCTAGCGGATTTCAAGAGACCCAGTACTTC. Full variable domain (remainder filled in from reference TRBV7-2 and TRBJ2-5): GAGVSQSPSNKVTEKGKDVELRCDPISGHTALYWYRQSLGQGLEFLIYFQGNSAPDKSGLPSDRFSAERTGGSVSTLTIQRTQQEDSAVYLCASSFVSASGFQETQYFGPGTRLLVL.

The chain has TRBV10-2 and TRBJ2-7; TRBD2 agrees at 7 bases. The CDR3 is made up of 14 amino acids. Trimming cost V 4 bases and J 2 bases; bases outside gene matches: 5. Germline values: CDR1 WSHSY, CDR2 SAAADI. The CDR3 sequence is CASSGGGLPYEQYF. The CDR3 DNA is TGCGCCAGCAGTGGGGGGGGACTCCCCTACGAGCAGTACTTC.

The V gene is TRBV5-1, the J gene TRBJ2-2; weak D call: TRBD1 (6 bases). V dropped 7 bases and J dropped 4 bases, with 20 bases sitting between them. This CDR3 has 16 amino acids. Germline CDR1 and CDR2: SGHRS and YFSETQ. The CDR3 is CASQIVQGKFTGELFF. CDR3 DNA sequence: TGCGCCAGCCAGATTGTACAGGGAAAGTTCACCGGGGAGCTGTTTTTT.

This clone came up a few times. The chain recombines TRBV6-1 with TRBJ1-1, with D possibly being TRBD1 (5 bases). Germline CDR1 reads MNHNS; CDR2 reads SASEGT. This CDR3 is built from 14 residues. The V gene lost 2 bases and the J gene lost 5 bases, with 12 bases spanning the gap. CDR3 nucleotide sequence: TGTGCCAGCAGTGAACCAGGGTCGTTTACTGAAGCTTTCTTT. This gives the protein CASSEPGSFTEAFF.

CDR3 in amino acids: CATALARFPYEQYF. CDR3 coding DNA: TGTGCCACCGCACTAGCGCGCTTCCCGTACGAGCAGTACTTC. The V gene is TRBV6-5, the J gene TRBJ2-7, with TRBD2 identical over 7 bases. The CDR3 consists of 14 residues. Germline CDR1 and CDR2: MNHEY and SVGAGI. After removal of 10 bases from V and 4 bases from J, the junction contained 13 bases not matched to a gene.

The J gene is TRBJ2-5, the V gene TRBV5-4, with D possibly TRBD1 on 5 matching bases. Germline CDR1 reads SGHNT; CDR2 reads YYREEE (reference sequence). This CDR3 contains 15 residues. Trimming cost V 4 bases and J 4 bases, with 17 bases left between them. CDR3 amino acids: CASSRPDRPGETQYF. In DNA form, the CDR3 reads TGTGCCAGCAGCAGACCCGACAGACCTGGAGAGACCCAGTACTTC.

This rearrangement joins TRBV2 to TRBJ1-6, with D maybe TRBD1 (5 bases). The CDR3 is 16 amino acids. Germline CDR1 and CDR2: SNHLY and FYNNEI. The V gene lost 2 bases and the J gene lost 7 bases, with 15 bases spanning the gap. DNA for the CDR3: TGTGCCAGCAGTGAACCCGCCCAGGGCGAGAATTCACCCCTCCACTTT. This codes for CASSEPAQGENSPLHF. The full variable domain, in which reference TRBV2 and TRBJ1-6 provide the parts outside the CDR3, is EPEVTQTPSHQVTQMGQEVILRCVPISNHLYFYWYRQILGQKVEFLVSFYNNEISEKSEIFDDQFSVERPDGSNFTLKIRSTKLEDSAMYFCASSEPAQGENSPLHFGNGTRLTVT.

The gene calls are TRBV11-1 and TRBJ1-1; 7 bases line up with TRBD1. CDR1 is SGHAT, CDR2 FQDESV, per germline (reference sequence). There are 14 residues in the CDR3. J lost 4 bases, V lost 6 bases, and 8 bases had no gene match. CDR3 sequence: CASSIQGSGTEAFF. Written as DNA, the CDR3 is TGTGCCAGCAGTATACAGGGGAGCGGCACTGAAGCTTTCTTT. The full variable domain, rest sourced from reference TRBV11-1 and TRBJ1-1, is EAEVAQSPRYKITEKSQAVAFWCDPISGHATLYWYRQILGQGPELLVQFQDESVVDDSQLPKDRFSAERLKGVDSTLKIQPAELGDSAMYLCASSIQGSGTEAFFGQGTRLTVV.

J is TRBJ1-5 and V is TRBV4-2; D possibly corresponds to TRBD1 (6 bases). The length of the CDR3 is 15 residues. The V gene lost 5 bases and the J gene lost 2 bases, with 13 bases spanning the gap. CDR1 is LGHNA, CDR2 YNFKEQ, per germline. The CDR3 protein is CASSARDTRNQPQHF. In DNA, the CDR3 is TGTGCCAGCAGCGCTCGGGACACCCGCAATCAGCCCCAGCATTTT.

The chain's CDR3 is CSASPTGEQYF. CDR3 DNA: TGCAGTGCTAGTCCGACAGGGGAGCAGTACTTC. V and J are TRBV20-1 and TRBJ2-7, with 7 bases lining up with TRBD1. The CDR3 spans 11 residues. V gave up 3 bases and J gave up 7 bases; unmatched junction bases: 3. Germline-derived CDR1 and CDR2 are DFQATT and SNEGSKA (reference sequence).

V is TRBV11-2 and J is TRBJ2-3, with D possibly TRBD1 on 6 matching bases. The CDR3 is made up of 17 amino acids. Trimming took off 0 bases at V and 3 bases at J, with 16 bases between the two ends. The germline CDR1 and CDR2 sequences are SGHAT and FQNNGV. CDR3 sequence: CASSLDLRGFETDTQYF. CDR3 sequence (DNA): TGTGCCAGCAGCTTAGATCTTAGGGGGTTTGAGACAGATACGCAGTATTTT.